This is a list of T cell receptor beta chains from one sample in a study of blood T cell repertoires in COVID-19. Using immunoSEQ multiplex PCR, the repertoire was profiled, and TCRdb retains in-frame clones only, with some absent. The sample comprises approximately 61,000 clones, around 88% of which are singletons, and less than 20% rests with the top ten. Source material: peripheral blood. These receptors all stem from an elderly woman with active COVID-19. CDR3s leave out the opening cysteine and the closing phenylalanine or tryptophan.

V: TRBV18
J: TRBJ2-2
CDR3: ASSPPAGGPTGELF

V: TRBV3-1/TRBV3-2
J: TRBJ2-3
CDR3: ASSQDKLALSTDTQY

V: TRBV5-1
J: TRBJ1-1
CDR3: ASSSWTGLNTEAF

V: TRBV28
J: TRBJ2-7
CDR3: ASSWGGGYEQY

V: TRBV7-2
J: TRBJ2-7
CDR3: ASSPRLSSYEQY

V: TRBV27
J: TRBJ2-4
CDR3: ASTERAGNIQY

V: TRBV6-6
J: TRBJ1-1
CDR3: ASSFYRGGDTEAF

V: TRBV28
J: TRBJ2-6
CDR3: ASSALGTDSGANVLT

V: TRBV4-3
J: TRBJ1-5
CDR3: ASSQDSRFNQPQH

V: TRBV4-2
J: TRBJ1-1
CDR3: ASSQSDRVNTEAF

V: TRBV28
J: TRBJ1-2
CDR3: ASSSSGYT

V: TRBV2
J: TRBJ2-7
CDR3: ATQGAAYEQY

V: TRBV14
J: TRBJ2-5
CDR3: ASSHSSQGETQY

V: TRBV6-5
J: TRBJ2-5
CDR3: ASSQRTVQETQY

V: TRBV18
J: TRBJ1-5
CDR3: ASSLRQGSDQPQH

V: TRBV9
J: TRBJ2-5
CDR3: ASSVGGGGALETQY

V: TRBV29-1
J: TRBJ1-1
CDR3: SVEEPGVNTEAF

V: TRBV11-1
J: TRBJ2-3
CDR3: ASSSLAGTGTDTQY

V: TRBV13
J: TRBJ1-4
CDR3: ASSLGIEKLF

V: TRBV11-2
J: TRBJ1-2
CDR3: ASSLDSQGAGGYT

V: TRBV11-3
J: TRBJ2-7
CDR3: ASSLGVSVGTHEQY

V: TRBV27
J: TRBJ2-5
CDR3: ASSLNNQETQY

V: TRBV6-6
J: TRBJ2-1
CDR3: ASSRTSGNNEQF

V: TRBV18
J: TRBJ1-1
CDR3: ASEGTGKTEAF

V: TRBV5-4
J: TRBJ2-1
CDR3: ASSLGGGSYNEQF

V: TRBV7-2
J: TRBJ2-7
CDR3: ASSLSRDVGGEQY

V: TRBV7-9
J: TRBJ2-5
CDR3: ASSSTSGGGETQY

V: TRBV6-6
J: TRBJ1-2
CDR3: ASSYSTQAPRGYT

V: TRBV4-3
J: TRBJ1-5
CDR3: ASSQSQGFNQPQH

V: TRBV4-1
J: TRBJ2-7
CDR3: ASSQDSGVFYEQY

V: TRBV5-4
J: TRBJ2-2
CDR3: ASSLGRDRILTGELF

V: TRBV2
J: TRBJ1-2
CDR3: ASREDRLSYGYT

V: TRBV5-1
J: TRBJ2-7
CDR3: ASSLLGGRSYEQY

V: TRBV2
J: TRBJ1-2
CDR3: ASIWGGGVSGYT

V: TRBV19
J: TRBJ1-5
CDR3: ASSIGLTAGYQPQH

V: TRBV29-1
J: TRBJ2-7
CDR3: SVSAAGLGGRFGEQY

V: TRBV6-5
J: TRBJ1-2
CDR3: ASSYDWDSRTGGYT

V: TRBV6-6
J: TRBJ1-5
CDR3: ASSFSDRGNQPQH

V: TRBV19
J: TRBJ1-5
CDR3: ASSSGVSGQPQH

V: TRBV5-1
J: TRBJ2-1
CDR3: ASSVLAGVPYNEQF

V: TRBV7-3
J: TRBJ2-1
CDR3: ASSLGLGQGAGVQF

V: TRBV7-2
J: TRBJ1-1
CDR3: ASSPFHRDTEAF

V: TRBV24-1
J: TRBJ2-6
CDR3: ATSDPLRGNSGANVLT

V: TRBV11-3
J: TRBJ2-3
CDR3: ASSLGQYTDTQY

V: TRBV10-2
J: TRBJ1-4
CDR3: ASSESSLGSGNEKLF

V: TRBV5-1
J: TRBJ2-3
CDR3: ASSGRGAATQY

V: TRBV6-4
J: TRBJ2-7
CDR3: ASSDSWTGGDEQY

V: TRBV6-5
J: TRBJ1-5
CDR3: ASSLAQGEWPQH

V: TRBV7-3
J: TRBJ2-5
CDR3: ASSLGGGKETQY

V: TRBV6-2/TRBV6-3
J: TRBJ2-7
CDR3: ASSSGTSGGSEQY

V: TRBV3-1/TRBV3-2
J: TRBJ2-5
CDR3: ASRQGLAGGRGETQY

V: TRBV9
J: TRBJ2-5
CDR3: ASSPRLAGEETQY

V: TRBV2
J: TRBJ2-1
CDR3: ASREIAGGQDEQF

V: TRBV19
J: TRBJ2-7
CDR3: ASSRPGLGSYEQY

V: TRBV6-2/TRBV6-3
J: TRBJ2-7
CDR3: ASSYGARTY

V: TRBV7-2
J: TRBJ2-1
CDR3: ASSLRGRENEQF

V: TRBV6-1
J: TRBJ1-6
CDR3: ASSEIRVTYNSPLH

V: TRBV7-2
J: TRBJ1-2
CDR3: ASSLDGLSNYGYT

V: TRBV28
J: TRBJ2-2
CDR3: ASIIGTNTGELF

V: TRBV7-9
J: TRBJ1-4
CDR3: ASSSRQGGYEKLF